The rows below give T cell receptor beta chains drawn from one sample of a study of cytomegalovirus exposure and HLA in healthy donors. TCRdb's table, derived via immunoSEQ multiplex PCR, lists solely in-frame clones and lacks some. Of some 80,000 clones in the sample, 78% were seen once. The sequenced material came from PBMCs. The origin of the receptors is a man aged 18 to 29 in good health and CMV-seropositive. Each CDR3 is given with its conserved first and last residue. Fields, in order: V gene, D gene, J gene, clone size, CDR3 DNA, CDR3 protein. The D gene is left open where the match is weak. Clone size is not always given. Where it is, it says once, few, many or a class for expanded clones.

>TRBV29-1|TRBD1|TRBJ2-2|few
TGCAGCGCCGGGACAGACAACACCGGGGAGCTGTTTTTT
CSAGTDNTGELFF
>TRBV5-4|-|TRBJ2-7|once
TGTGCCAGCAGCTTGGGCAGGGCATACGAGCAGTACTTC
CASSLGRAYEQYF
>TRBV4-2|-|TRBJ1-3|few
TGTGCCAGCAGCCCGGGTGTGGTCTCTGGAAACACCATATATTTT
CASSPGVVSGNTIYF
>TRBV20-1|-|TRBJ2-7|once
TGCAGTGCCCCGGTGGAGATCGAGCAGTACTTC
CSAPVEIEQYF
>TRBV29-1|-|TRBJ2-7|-
TGCAGCGTGTTCTCGGGGTCCCACGAGCAGTACTTC
CSVFSGSHEQYF
>TRBV6-4|-|TRBJ1-2|-
TGTGCCAGCCGTAGCGGCGATGGCTACACCTTC
CASRSGDGYTF
>TRBV7-9|-|TRBJ1-2|-
TGTGCCAGCAGCATTCGACAGATTAACTATGGCTACACCTTC
CASSIRQINYGYTF
>TRBV7-7|TRBD2|TRBJ2-3|-
TGTGCTAGCAGCTGCCCGTTCGGACTAGCGGAACTTTTCACAGATACGCAGTATTTT
CASSCPFGLAELFTDTQYF
>TRBV2|-|TRBJ2-5|-
TGTGCCAGCAGTATGGACTCTCACCGGAGAGAGACCCAGTACTTC
CASSMDSHRRETQYF
>TRBV2|TRBD2|TRBJ2-5|-
TGTGCCAGCAGTGTCCAACTAGCGGGAGGGGTCCAGACCCAGTACTTC
CASSVQLAGGVQTQYF
>TRBV7-9|-|TRBJ2-2|-
TGTGCCAGCAGCTTCGAAAGCGGAACCGGGGAGCTGTTTTTT
CASSFESGTGELFF
>TRBV7-2|TRBD2|TRBJ2-7|-
TGTGCCAGCAGCTTAGTCGGACTAGGGGCCGAGCAGTACTTC
CASSLVGLGAEQYF
>TRBV4-1|TRBD2|TRBJ2-7|-
TGCGCGTATCGGGGCGGGAGCCCCTACGAGCAGTACTTC
CAYRGGSPYEQYF
>TRBV6-1|-|TRBJ2-7|once
TGTACAGCAGGGGACTACACCTACGAGCAGTACTTC
CTAGDYTYEQYF
>TRBV29-1|TRBD2|TRBJ2-1|-
TGCAGCGTTGAAGATCGGTCTAGCGGGTCCCGCAATGAGCAGTTCTTC
CSVEDRSSGSRNEQFF